The 16 T cell receptor beta chains given below trace back to one sample, sequenced in a study of Graves' ophthalmopathy and Graves' hyperthyroidism (dated 2018 in TCRdb). TCRdb records Illumina HiSeq 2000 as the sequencer. TCR beta CDR3 regions were amplified from RNA transcripts for repertoire sequencing. The first round of RT-PCR was done with HTBI primers and the Qiagen OneStep RT-PCR kit, and was followed by a second round of multiplex PCR, then size selection and purification. The public sequencing data were trimmed at Q25 with fastp and processed into clonotypes with MiXCR by TCRdb, which kept only in-frame beta chains. CDR3 protein sequences are deduplicated, and each keeps its most common genes and DNA. This sample has 350,000 to 400,000 distinct CDR3 sequences in its table, and 18% of those were observed once. 1.6% of the sample belongs to the ten largest clones. The source material was peripheral blood. Receptors were obtained from a woman under 30 with Graves' ophthalmopathy. Donor details come from another sample of the same person, matched by shared clones.

In its sample, this clonotype was seen many times. This sequence joins TRBV6-1 and TRBJ1-2; D gene unclear. V lost 2 bases and J lost 4, with 17 bases in between. The CDR3 totals 16 residues. Per germline, CDR1 MNHNS and CDR2 SASEGT. The CDR3 is CASSENGRPDGYGYTF. For the CDR3, the DNA is TGTGCCAGCAGTGAAAACGGGAGGCCCGATGGCTATGGCTACACCTTC.

This clonotype was recorded many times. The rearrangement joins TRBV6-5 to TRBJ2-7, with D uncertain. Germline V lookup: CDR1 MNHEY, CDR2 SVGAGI. The CDR3 length is 13 residues. V lost 2 bases to trimming and J lost 4 bases, with 9 bases between them. CDR3 bases: TGTGCCAGCAGTTACGGGGAAAGGTACGAGCAGTACTTC. It codes for CASSYGERYEQYF.

This clonotype was detected many times. The chain joins TRBV10-2 to TRBJ1-1; possibly TRBD1 for D (5 bases). The CDR3 runs 15 residues. Germline values: CDR1 WSHSY, CDR2 SAAADI. V gave up 10 bases and J gave up 0 bases, with 18 bases separating them. The CDR3 sequence is CATSQWGGVNTEAFF. As DNA, the CDR3 is TGCGCCACCTCTCAGTGGGGGGGGGTGAACACTGAAGCTTTCTTT.

This clonotype was observed at least ten times. A read error may account for a junction end that differs from germline. This chain uses TRBV6-5 with TRBJ2-5, with D maybe TRBD1 (5 bases). Germline V gene data show CDR1 as MNHEY and CDR2 as SVGAGI. This CDR3 contains 16 residues. CDR3 region: CASSYSMSAGQGTQYF. For the CDR3, the DNA is TGTGCCAGCAGTTACTCGATGTCGGCAGGGCAAGGGACCCAGTACTTC.

This clonotype came up many times. This chain joins TRBV28 and TRBJ1-1; D may be TRBD1 (5 bases). CDR3 length: 15 residues. V lost 5 bases, J lost 4 bases, and 17 bases lay in between. The germline V gene has CDR1 MDHEN and CDR2 SYDVKM. CDR3 bases: TGTGCCAGCAGTCCGATCAGGGTCGGAGGCACTGAAGCTTTCTTT. This gives the protein CASSPIRVGGTEAFF.

The chain carries TRBV10-3 and TRBJ2-6, with no clear D. The CDR3 is made up of 13 amino acids. The V gene's germline CDR1 is ENHRY and CDR2 SYGVKD. V lost 10 bases, J lost 0 bases, and 7 bases lay in between. The CDR3 nucleotides read TGTGCCACCGAAAACTCTGGGGCCAACGTCCTGACTTTC. This translates into CATENSGANVLTF.

This clonotype has at least ten counts. The chain links TRBV6-2 or TRBV6-3 to TRBJ2-5; 11 nucleotides line up with TRBD1. With V trimmed by 6 bases and J by 3 bases, 6 bases remained unmatched. The CDR3 is 15 residues long. In germline, CDR1 is MNHEY, CDR2 SVGEGT. The CDR3 is CASRPRDRGEETQYF. CDR3 sequence (DNA): TGTGCCAGCAGACCCCGGGACAGGGGGGAAGAGACCCAGTACTTC.

Many counts were recorded for this clonotype. The chain couples TRBV11-2 to TRBJ2-4, with a possible D match to TRBD1 (6 bases). Trimming removed 3 bases from V and 1 base from J, with 19 bases in between. This CDR3 is built from 18 residues. The germline gives CDR1 SGHAT, CDR2 FQNNGV. The CDR3 DNA sequence: TGTGCCAGCAGCTTCCAAGGCTGGGGTACAGGGGCCAAAAACATTCAGTACTTC. It translates to CASSFQGWGTGAKNIQYF.

This clonotype was seen at least ten times. The CDR3 loop is CASSSGIPYEQYF. For the CDR3, the DNA is TGTGCCAGCAGCTCAGGGATCCCCTACGAGCAGTACTTC. This rearrangement joins TRBV11-2 to TRBJ2-7; D possibly corresponds to TRBD1 (5 bases). Germline V gene data show CDR1 as SGHAT and CDR2 as FQNNGV. The V gene lost 4 bases and the J gene lost 2 bases, with 9 bases spanning the gap. This CDR3 has 13 amino acids.

This clonotype has a count of ten or more. V usage is TRBV24-1 and J usage is TRBJ2-5; TRBD2 is a possible D gene (5 bases). Germline assignment: CDR1 KGHDR and CDR2 SFDVKD. The CDR3 has 17 amino acids. V lost 4 bases and J lost 0, with 17 bases in between. CDR3 in DNA: TGTGCCACCAGTGACCCCCGGGCAGGAGGAAACCAAGAGACCCAGTACTTC. Translating it yields CATSDPRAGGNQETQYF.

In DNA form, the CDR3 reads TGTGCCAGCAGCTTAGGGAGACGGGTTCCCGGGGAGCTGTTTTTT. Its translation: CASSLGRRVPGELFF. The chain joins TRBV11-2 to TRBJ2-2; D is ambiguous. CDR3 size: 15 residues. Between the trimmed V and J ends, which lost 1 base and 6 bases, there was a span of 12 bases. CDR1 is SGHAT and CDR2 is FQNNGV in the germline V gene.

This clonotype was picked up many times. CDR3 protein: CATRAGATEAFF. In nucleotides, the CDR3 is TGTGCCACCCGGGCGGGGGCCACTGAAGCTTTCTTT. This chain joins TRBV19 and TRBJ1-1; maybe TRBD1 (6 bases). Per germline, CDR1 LNHDA and CDR2 SQIVND (reference sequence). Trimming shortened V by 10 bases and J by 4 bases, and 13 bases separated the two germline ends. CDR3 size: 12 residues.

This clonotype was seen repeatedly, ten times or more. The genes are TRBV30 and TRBJ2-7; D gene ambiguous. This CDR3 contains 13 residues. V lost 0 bases and J 3 bases, leaving 9 bases between the germline ends. Germline values: CDR1 GTSNPN, CDR2 SVGIG (reference sequence). This CDR3 is CAWSVLGYYEQYF. The CDR3 region has the DNA TGTGCCTGGAGTGTACTGGGCTACTACGAGCAGTACTTC.

The V gene is TRBV6-1, the J gene TRBJ2-7; 9 nucleotides align to TRBD1. Trimming took 5 bases from V and 5 from J; bases not matched to a gene: 7. CDR3 length: 14 residues. Germline CDR1 is MNHNS and CDR2 is SASEGT. As DNA, the CDR3 is TGTGCCAGCAGTACCGGGACAGGGATCCACGAGCAGTACTTC. It specifies CASSTGTGIHEQYF.

This clonotype was detected ten times or more. The chain is built from TRBV28 and TRBJ2-7; TRBD1 is a possible D gene (5 bases). Trimming took 3 bases from V and 0 from J, leaving 15 bases between them. Germline loops: CDR1 MDHEN, CDR2 SYDVKM. The CDR3 loop spans 16 amino acids. This CDR3 reads CASSLIGDSSSYEQYF. CDR3 in DNA: TGTGCCAGCAGTTTGATCGGCGACAGCTCCTCCTACGAGCAGTACTTC.

Many counts were recorded for this clonotype. This chain's CDR3 is CASSWGDRRIERDGEAFF. The CDR3 bases are TGTGCCAGCAGTTGGGGGGACCGGAGGATAGAGCGTGATGGTGAAGCTTTCTTT. The J gene is TRBJ1-1, the V gene TRBV12-3 or TRBV12-4, with a weak D call TRBD1 (5 bases). Trimming pared 4 bases from V and 7 bases from J, leaving 28 bases between. The CDR3 is 18 amino acids.